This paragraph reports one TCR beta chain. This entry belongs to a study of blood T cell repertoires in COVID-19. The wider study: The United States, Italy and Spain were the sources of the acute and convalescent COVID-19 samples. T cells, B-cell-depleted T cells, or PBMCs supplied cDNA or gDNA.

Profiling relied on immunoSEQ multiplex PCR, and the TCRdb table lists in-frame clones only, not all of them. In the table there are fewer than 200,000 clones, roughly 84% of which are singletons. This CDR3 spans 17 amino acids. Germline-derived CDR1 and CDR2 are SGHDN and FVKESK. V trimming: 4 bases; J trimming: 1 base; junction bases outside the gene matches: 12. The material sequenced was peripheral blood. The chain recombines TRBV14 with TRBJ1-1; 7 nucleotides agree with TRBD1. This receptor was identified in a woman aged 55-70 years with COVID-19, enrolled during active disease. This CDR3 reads CASSRTEGATRNTEAFF. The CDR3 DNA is TGTGCCAGCAGCCGGACGGAGGGGGCGACAAGGAACACTGAAGCTTTCTTT. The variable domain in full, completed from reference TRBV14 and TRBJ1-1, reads EAGVTQFPSHSVIEKGQTVTLRCDPISGHDNLYWYRRVMGKEIKFLLHFVKESKQDESGMPNNRFLAERTGGTYSTLKVQPAELEDSGVYFCASSRTEGATRNTEAFFGQGTRLTVV.